The next 17 T cell receptor beta chains were all read from a single sample in a study of cytomegalovirus exposure and HLA in healthy donors. Both 60 Vbeta primers and 13 Jbeta primers went into the PCR. Assay: immunoSEQ multiplex PCR; the TCRdb copy retains only in-frame clones and omits some. This table has 100,000 to 150,000 clones, roughly 70% appearing once. The specimen sequenced was PBMCs. The source is a man aged 40-49 years in good health and CMV-seropositive.

This clone was seen only a few times. The chain recombines TRBV4-1 with TRBJ2-7; no reliable D call. The germline V gene has CDR1 MGHRA and CDR2 YSYEKL. The CDR3 consists of 13 residues. Trimming removed 0 bases from V and 3 bases from J, with 6 bases in between. The CDR3 protein is CASSQDRFYEQYF. CDR3 nucleotide sequence: TGCGCCAGCAGCCAAGACCGGTTCTACGAGCAGTACTTC.

This rearrangement joins TRBV6-1 to TRBJ2-5; 8 bases map to TRBD1. Germline loops: CDR1 MNHNS, CDR2 SASEGT. The J segment lost 5 bases and the V segment lost 0 bases, leaving 14 bases of the junction unmatched. This CDR3 is 18 amino acids long. The CDR3 sequence: CASSEAWGTGPRGETQYF. CDR3 DNA: TGTGCCAGCAGTGAAGCGTGGGGGACAGGCCCTCGGGGGGAGACCCAGTACTTC.

The V gene is TRBV4-2, the J gene TRBJ2-1, with 10 nucleotides matching TRBD1. The J segment lost 2 bases and the V segment lost 4 bases, leaving 8 bases of the junction unmatched. The CDR3 runs to 17 residues. Germline V CDR1 and CDR2: LGHNA, YNFKEQ. CDR3 amino acids: CASSRMPGTGAYNEQFF. Written as DNA, the CDR3 is TGTGCCAGCAGCCGCATGCCGGGGACAGGGGCCTACAATGAGCAGTTCTTC.

CDR3 sequence: CASQVAGRTEAFF. As DNA, the CDR3 is TGTGCCAGTCAAGTGGCAGGGCGGACTGAAGCTTTCTTT. The gene calls are TRBV19 and TRBJ1-1; possibly TRBD1 for D (5 bases). The CDR3 consists of 13 residues. Germline V lookup: CDR1 LNHDA, CDR2 SQIVND (reference sequence). The ends were cut back, 8 bases at V and 5 bases at J, with 15 bases in the middle.

J is TRBJ1-2 and V is TRBV6-5; 9 nucleotides agree with TRBD1. This CDR3 contains 14 residues. In germline, CDR1 is MNHEY, CDR2 SVGAGI. V lost 6 bases and J lost 4; bases outside the gene matches: 6. The CDR3 DNA sequence: TGTGCCAGCAGACGGACAGGGGACGGCTATGGCTACACCTTC. The encoded protein is CASRRTGDGYGYTF.

This chain connects TRBV19 to TRBJ2-3, with a tentative D call TRBD2 (6 bases). V gave up 3 bases and J gave up 5 bases, with 12 bases separating them. CDR1 is LNHDA and CDR2 is SQIVND in the germline V gene (reference sequence). The CDR3 length is 14 residues. In nucleotides, the CDR3 is TGTGCCAGTAGTATGGCCTGGGGGGAAGATACGCAGTATTTT. Translating gives CASSMAWGEDTQYF.

In DNA form, the CDR3 reads TGTGCCAGCAGCAGTAGAGGGGGCCGCGCAGGAGGGAGTAGCGGGGGCTGGGATACGCAGTATTTT. Its translation: CASSSRGGRAGGSSGGWDTQYF. The V and J genes are TRBV7-6 and TRBJ2-3; 9 bases align to TRBD2. CDR1 and CDR2 from the germline V gene are SGHVS and FNYEAQ. The length of the CDR3 is 22 residues. V lost 5 bases to trimming and J lost 6 bases; unmatched junction nucleotides: 30.

The V gene is TRBV28, the J gene TRBJ1-1; a weak D match, TRBD1 (6 bases). V was trimmed by 2 bases and J by 10 bases, leaving 17 bases between them. Per germline, CDR1 MDHEN and CDR2 SYDVKM. The CDR3 spans 14 residues. The CDR3 bases are TGTGCCAGCAGTTTAGGGACAAGTCGTATTAGAGCTTTCTTT. Amino acid sequence: CASSLGTSRIRAFF.

J is TRBJ1-1 and V is TRBV6-5, with unresolved D. Germline loops: CDR1 MNHEY, CDR2 SVGAGI. This CDR3 contains 14 residues. The V and J ends lost 4 bases and 1 base respectively, with 10 bases between them. The CDR3 loop reads CASSLLGSNTEAFF. Here the CDR3 DNA reads TGTGCCAGCAGTTTACTCGGGTCGAACACTGAAGCTTTCTTT.

This clone came up a few times. The chain recombines TRBV5-6 with TRBJ1-5; 10 nucleotides agree with TRBD1. CDR3 length: 15 amino acids. In germline, CDR1 is SGHDT, CDR2 YYEEEE. Trimming took 4 bases from V and 6 from J; bases not matched to a gene: 7. The CDR3 nucleotides are TGTGCCAGCAGCGGAAGACAGGGGGCGAGTCAGCCCCAGCATTTT. Protein: CASSGRQGASQPQHF.

The genes are TRBV28 and TRBJ2-1, with 8 bases aligning to TRBD2. This CDR3 spans 16 amino acids. V was clipped by 6 bases and J by 1 base; unmatched bases: 8. In germline, CDR1 is MDHEN, CDR2 SYDVKM. DNA for the CDR3: TGTGCCAGCAGCACCACTAGCGGAAGTTCCTACAATGAGCAGTTCTTC. Amino acid sequence: CASSTTSGSSYNEQFF.

This chain uses TRBV29-1 with TRBJ1-1; the D is unclear. Trimming left V 6 bases short and J 5 bases short, with 16 bases between. In germline, CDR1 is SQVTM, CDR2 ANQGSEA. The CDR3 contains 13 residues. The CDR3 nucleotides read TGCAGCGTGCAAATGGACCGAGGGACTGAAGCTTTCTTT. Amino acids: CSVQMDRGTEAFF.

Regarding this clone: Within the sample, other DNA sequences also encode this same CDR3. V and J are TRBV9 and TRBJ2-7, with D uncertain. The CDR3 covers 13 residues. Germline V gene sequence: CDR1 SGDLS, CDR2 YYNGEE. The V end lost 0 bases, the J end lost 0 bases, and 4 bases lay between the germline ends. The CDR3 sequence is CASSVDSSYEQYF. CDR3 DNA sequence: TGTGCCAGCAGCGTAGATAGCTCCTACGAGCAGTACTTC.

CDR3 nucleotides: TGTGCCAGCAGCGACGTCCCGGGACAGGGAAGAGAGCAGTACTTC. Translating gives CASSDVPGQGREQYF. The chain has TRBV9 and TRBJ2-7, with 9 bases fitting TRBD1. The CDR3 is 15 amino acids. Germline values: CDR1 SGDLS, CDR2 YYNGEE. The trim removed 3 bases at V and 7 bases at J, leaving 11 bases unmatched.

V and J are TRBV11-1 and TRBJ2-7, with a weak D call TRBD1 (5 bases). V gave up 1 base and J gave up 0 bases, with 13 bases separating them. Germline values: CDR1 SGHAT, CDR2 FQDESV (reference sequence). CDR3 length equals 16 residues. Here the CDR3 DNA reads TGTGCCAGCAGCTTAGGGGCAGGGCCTAGCTCCTACGAGCAGTACTTC. It specifies CASSLGAGPSSYEQYF.

This clone was counted a single time. The rearrangement uses TRBV11-2 and TRBJ2-7; 9 nucleotides line up with TRBD1. Germline-derived CDR1 and CDR2 are SGHAT and FQNNGV. This CDR3 is built from 14 residues. V dropped 5 bases and J dropped 2; count of bases not matched to a gene: 4. The CDR3: CASSLRDRAYEQYF. The CDR3 DNA reads TGTGCCAGCAGCCTCAGGGACAGGGCCTACGAGCAGTACTTC.

This chain uses TRBV28 with TRBJ1-1; TRBD1 is a possible D gene (5 bases). With 6 bases removed from V and 4 bases from J, the gap between germline ends came to 12 bases. This CDR3 region has 13 residues. Germline-derived CDR1 and CDR2 are MDHEN and SYDVKM. The CDR3 spells CASSGGWGTEAFF. The CDR3 coding sequence is TGTGCCAGCAGCGGGGGTTGGGGCACTGAAGCTTTCTTT. The full variable domain, in which reference TRBV28 and TRBJ1-1 provide the parts outside the CDR3, is DVKVTQSSRYLVKRTGEKVFLECVQDMDHENMFWYRQDPGLGLRLIYFSYDVKMKEKGDIPEGYSVSREKKERFSLILESASTNQTSMYLCASSGGWGTEAFFGQGTRLTVV.